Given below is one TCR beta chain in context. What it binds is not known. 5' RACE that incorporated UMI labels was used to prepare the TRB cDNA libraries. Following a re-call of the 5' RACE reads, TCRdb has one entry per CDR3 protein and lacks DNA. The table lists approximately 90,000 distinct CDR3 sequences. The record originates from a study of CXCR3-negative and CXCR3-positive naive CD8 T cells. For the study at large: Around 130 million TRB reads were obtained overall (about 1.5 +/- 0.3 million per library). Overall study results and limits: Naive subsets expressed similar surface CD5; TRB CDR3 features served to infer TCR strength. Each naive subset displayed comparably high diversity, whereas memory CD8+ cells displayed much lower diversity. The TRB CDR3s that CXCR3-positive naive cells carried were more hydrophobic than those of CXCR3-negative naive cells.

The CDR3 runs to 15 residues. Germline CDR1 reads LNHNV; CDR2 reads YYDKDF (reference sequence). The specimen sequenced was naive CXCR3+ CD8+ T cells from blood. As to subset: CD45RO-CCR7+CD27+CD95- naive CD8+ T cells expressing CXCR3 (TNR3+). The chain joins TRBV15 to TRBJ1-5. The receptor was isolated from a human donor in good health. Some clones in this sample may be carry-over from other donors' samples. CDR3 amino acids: CATSDIGRKYQPQHF.